The present TCR beta chain was sequenced within a study of response to subunit inactivated influenza vaccine. Whole-study findings and limits: A suggestion made by the authors is that each seasonal influenza vaccination recruits few new T cells.

Each CDR3 protein gets one entry after TCRdb re-called the RT-PCR reads with MiXCR. The sample holds about 610,000 distinct CDR3 sequences, approximately 15% seen once. In its sample, this clonotype was seen a few times. The antigen is not known. The germline V gene encodes CDR1 SGHRS and CDR2 YFSETQ. Trimming cost V 3 bases and J 8 bases; bases outside gene matches: 7. The CDR3 totals 13 residues. Sequencing used PBMCs from blood, obtained roughly 13 days after vaccination. This clonotype was obtained from a man over 45 who received an inactivated influenza vaccine. The J gene is TRBJ1-1, the V gene TRBV5-1; TRBD1 agrees at 7 bases. The CDR3 loop reads CASSYRGGREAFF. The DNA for the CDR3 is TGCGCCAGCAGCTACAGGGGCGGTAGAGAAGCTTTCTTT.